The 9 T cell receptor beta chains below come from one sample, sequenced in a study of blood T cell repertoires in COVID-19. Clones were read by immunoSEQ multiplex PCR, and TCRdb kept only the in-frame ones, dropping some. The sample lists 250,000 to 400,000 clones; about 91% were seen once. Sequencing was done on a sample of peripheral blood. The origin of the receptors is a woman in her 30s with COVID-19, enrolled during active disease.

The chain uses TRBV9 and TRBJ1-6; D is undetermined. The CDR3 extends over 12 amino acids. V lost 4 bases and J lost 5, with 4 bases in between. Germline CDR1 and CDR2: SGDLS and YYNGEE. The CDR3 is CASSNNNSPLHF. The CDR3 DNA is TGTGCCAGCAGCAACAATAATTCACCCCTCCACTTT.

The chain links TRBV4-1 to TRBJ1-5; D is perhaps TRBD1 (5 bases). With 6 bases removed from V and 6 bases from J, the gap between germline ends came to 12 bases. Germline loops: CDR1 MGHRA, CDR2 YSYEKL. CDR3 length: 13 amino acids. CDR3 loop: CASSPGVRQPQHF. The CDR3 bases are TGCGCCAGCAGTCCGGGGGTTCGTCAGCCCCAGCATTTT.

The rearrangement uses TRBV5-6 and TRBJ1-2, with a weak D call TRBD1 (6 bases). Deletions cut 4 bases from V and 3 bases from J, with 16 bases between. Germline V lookup: CDR1 SGHDT, CDR2 YYEEEE. The CDR3 has 15 amino acids. CDR3 bases: TGTGCCAGCAGCCTAACCCCGGACAGCTACTATGGCTACACCTTC. Its protein product is CASSLTPDSYYGYTF.

The chain joins TRBV10-3 to TRBJ1-1; D is perhaps TRBD1 (5 bases). Between the trimmed V and J ends, which lost 1 base and 4 bases, there was a span of 7 bases. The CDR3 runs 13 residues. Germline V gene sequence: CDR1 ENHRY, CDR2 SYGVKD. The CDR3 sequence is CAISELGPTEAFF. CDR3 DNA: TGTGCCATCAGTGAGTTGGGGCCCACTGAAGCTTTCTTT.

In its sample, this clone was seen once. The V call is TRBV11-2, the J call TRBJ1-6; D gene ambiguous. V was clipped by 3 bases and J by 9 bases, with 15 bases between them. Germline CDR1 SGHAT, CDR2 FQNNGV. CDR3 length: 15 amino acids. The CDR3 sequence is CASSLIGPQASPLHF. CDR3 DNA: TGTGCCAGCAGCTTGATCGGTCCGCAAGCTTCACCCCTCCACTTT. Together with reference TRBV11-2 and TRBJ1-6, the CDR3 gives the full variable domain: EAGVAQSPRYKIIEKRQSVAFWCNPISGHATLYWYQQILGQGPKLLIQFQNNGVVDDSQLPKDRFSAERLKGVDSTLKIQPAKLEDSAVYLCASSLIGPQASPLHFGNGTRLTVT.

This rearrangement joins TRBV2 to TRBJ1-5; D not certain. V was cut by 2 bases and J by 0 bases, with 8 bases left in between. Per the germline V gene, CDR1 is SNHLY and CDR2 is FYNNEI. The CDR3 is made up of 15 amino acids. In nucleotides, the CDR3 is TGTGCCAGCAGTGAATCAGAGGATAGCAATCAGCCCCAGCATTTT. This translates into CASSESEDSNQPQHF.

The V gene is TRBV19, the J gene TRBJ1-1, with 7 bases lining up with TRBD1. J lost 0 bases, V lost 6 bases, and 7 bases had no gene match. Germline CDR1 reads LNHDA; CDR2 reads SQIVND (reference sequence). The CDR3 sequence is 15 residues long. The CDR3 spells CASRGQVAVNTEAFF. Written as DNA, the CDR3 is TGTGCCAGTAGAGGACAGGTTGCTGTGAACACTGAAGCTTTCTTT.

V usage is TRBV6-6 and J usage is TRBJ1-4; tentative D call: TRBD1 (6 bases). Between the trimmed V and J ends, which lost 5 bases and 0 bases, there was a span of 25 bases. CDR3 length equals 20 residues. Germline CDR1 is MNHNY and CDR2 is SVGAGI (reference sequence). The CDR3 region is CASSLARGRQEYATNEKLFF. The CDR3 DNA reads as TGTGCCAGCAGTCTCGCCAGGGGCAGGCAGGAATATGCAACTAATGAAAAACTGTTTTTT.

This clone was seen a handful of times. V is TRBV2 and J is TRBJ2-7; 10 bases match TRBD2. The germline V gene encodes CDR1 SNHLY and CDR2 FYNNEI. The V and J ends lost 8 bases and 6 bases, in that order; junction bases with no gene match: 13. The CDR3 runs to 15 residues. Written as DNA, the CDR3 is TGTGCCAGCTGGGAAGGGCGAGCGGGGGGGCTCGAGCAGTACTTC. Protein product: CASWEGRAGGLEQYF.